These 32 T cell receptor beta chains were sequenced from one sample in a study of blood T cell repertoires in COVID-19 (dated by TCRdb to 2018 to 2021). To prepare the library, the immunoSEQ multiplex PCR assay was applied. TCRdb took over this immuneACCESS table, retaining in-frame rearrangements with V and J assigned. Such tables are incomplete; in checked studies, under half of the missing clones stem from an unresolved V gene, and the remainder is unexplained. The sample contains over 110,000 clones, approximately 80% of them found a single time. The ten top clones hold around 8.5% of the sample. The specimen was peripheral blood. These receptors all come from a human donor in a cohort sampled during active COVID-19.

This rearrangement joins TRBV11-2 to TRBJ2-2, with unresolved D. The CDR3 totals 15 residues. Germline CDR1 and CDR2: SGHAT and FQNNGV. The V end lost 5 bases, the J end lost 2 bases, and 12 bases lay between the germline ends. CDR3 region: CASSPTPSNTGELFF. The DNA for the CDR3 is TGTGCCAGCAGCCCCACACCCTCAAACACCGGGGAGCTGTTTTTT.

The chain's CDR3 is CASSLVPGDQPQHF. In nucleotides, the CDR3 is TGCGCCAGCAGCTTGGTTCCAGGGGATCAGCCCCAGCATTTT. J is TRBJ1-5 and V is TRBV5-1; maybe TRBD1 (6 bases). Looked up from germline, CDR1 is SGHRS and CDR2 is YFSETQ. The CDR3 has 14 amino acids. Trimming took off 0 bases at V and 5 bases at J, with 9 bases between the two ends.

The chain combines TRBV6-5 with TRBJ2-7; 15 bases fit TRBD2. CDR1 and CDR2 (germline): MNHEY, SVGAGI. CDR3 length equals 15 residues. With V trimmed by 4 bases and J by 5 bases, 3 bases remained unmatched. CDR3 sequence (DNA): TGTGCCAGCAGTTTGGGACTAGCGGGAGGTAACGAGCAGTACTTC. Its protein product is CASSLGLAGGNEQYF.

The chain recombines TRBV5-5 with TRBJ2-5; 10 bases map to TRBD1. Germline loops: CDR1 SGHKS, CDR2 YYEKEE (reference sequence). The CDR3 loop spans 14 amino acids. J was trimmed by 5 bases and V by 4 bases; bases with no gene match: 5. CDR3 region: CASSPGQGGETQYF. The CDR3 DNA reads TGTGCCAGCAGCCCCGGACAGGGGGGGGAGACCCAGTACTTC.

The chain recombines TRBV28 with TRBJ1-2, with 9 bases identical to TRBD1. Trimming took 5 bases from V and 7 from J; bases not matched to a gene: 17. This CDR3 spans 17 amino acids. Germline V gene sequence: CDR1 MDHEN, CDR2 SYDVKM. DNA of the CDR3: TGTGCCAGCAGTACCCCAATGGCCGGGACAGGGTTGGCTGGCTACACCTTC. It specifies CASSTPMAGTGLAGYTF.

This clone came up a few times. V is TRBV7-2 and J is TRBJ2-2; TRBD1 is a possible D gene (5 bases). There are 15 residues in the CDR3. V lost 1 base and J lost 1, with 7 bases in between. The germline gives CDR1 SGHTA, CDR2 FQGNSA. The CDR3 region is CASSLGTQNTGELFF. DNA for the CDR3: TGTGCCAGCAGCTTAGGGACACAGAACACCGGGGAGCTGTTTTTT.

The rearrangement joins TRBV16 to TRBJ1-2; D ambiguous. Germline V gene data show CDR1 as KGHSY and CDR2 as FQNENV. This CDR3 contains 14 residues. Trimming removed 2 bases at V and 1 base at J, with 8 bases between. The CDR3 loop reads CASSQRSLNYGYTF. CDR3 nucleotides: TGTGCCAGCAGCCAACGGAGCCTTAACTATGGCTACACCTTC.

The chain employs TRBV11-3 and TRBJ2-1; the D gene is possibly TRBD1 (6 bases). Germline V gives CDR1 SGHNT, CDR2 YENEEA. CDR3 size: 16 residues. V was pared by 5 bases and J by 4 bases, with 18 bases between. The CDR3 DNA follows: TGTGCCAGCAGCCCAGGGGACCACCTGGGTTACAATGAGCAGTTCTTC. Translation gives CASSPGDHLGYNEQFF.

The chain joins TRBV6-5 to TRBJ2-1, with 7 bases matching TRBD2. The V and J ends lost 4 bases and 1 base, in that order; junction bases with no gene match: 7. CDR1 and CDR2 (germline): MNHEY, SVGAGI. The CDR3 runs 16 residues. CDR3 sequence: CASSLTSRASYNEQFF. CDR3 bases: TGTGCCAGCAGTTTGACTAGCCGGGCATCCTACAATGAGCAGTTCTTC.

The gene calls are TRBV3-1 (or the pseudogene TRBV3-2) and TRBJ2-2; 10 nucleotides align to TRBD1. Unmatched junction bases numbered 9, after V lost 1 base and J lost 7 bases. The CDR3 spans 17 residues. CDR1 is LGHDT and CDR2 is YNNKEL in the germline V gene (reference sequence). The CDR3 sequence is CASSQGRAGTGDGELFF. The CDR3 DNA reads TGTGCCAGCAGCCAAGGGAGGGCCGGGACAGGGGACGGGGAGCTGTTTTTT.

The chain has TRBV9 and TRBJ2-3; 8 bases match TRBD2. From germline, CDR1 is SGDLS and CDR2 YYNGEE. The length of the CDR3 is 17 residues. The V and J ends lost 3 bases and 3 bases, in that order; junction bases with no gene match: 12. Written as DNA, the CDR3 is TGTGCCAGCAGCGCGGGGGGGAGGGCCGTGTTGACAGATACGCAGTATTTT. Translated, it gives CASSAGGRAVLTDTQYF. Supplemented by reference TRBV9 and TRBJ2-3, the full variable domain reads DSGVTQTPKHLITATGQRVTLRCSPRSGDLSVYWYQQSLDQGLQFLIQYYNGEERAKGNILERFSAQQFPDLHSELNLSSLELGDSALYFCASSAGGRAVLTDTQYFGPGTRLTVL.

V gene TRBV2 combines with J gene TRBJ1-6; no definite D call. This CDR3 has 13 residues. Trimming stripped 8 bases from V and 5 bases from J, with 10 bases between. CDR1 and CDR2 from the germline V gene are SNHLY and FYNNEI. CDR3 region: CASQLTNNSPLHF. CDR3 sequence (DNA): TGTGCCAGCCAACTGACTAATAATTCACCCCTCCACTTT.

The V call is TRBV29-1, the J call TRBJ2-7; TRBD1 matches 9 bases. The CDR3 runs to 12 residues. Germline CDR1 reads SQVTM; CDR2 reads ANQGSEA. V trimming: 4 bases; J trimming: 8 bases; junction bases outside the gene matches: 6. Here the CDR3 reads CSVATGTGKQYF. The CDR3 DNA reads TGCAGCGTTGCCACCGGGACAGGGAAGCAGTACTTC.

This rearrangement joins TRBV12-3 or TRBV12-4 to TRBJ2-3; TRBD2 matches at 8 bases. The CDR3 is made up of 12 amino acids. V dropped 8 bases and J dropped 4; count of bases not matched to a gene: 2. CDR3 region: CASRGGADTQYF. The CDR3 DNA is TGTGCCAGCCGGGGGGGCGCAGATACGCAGTATTTT.

In this sample, this clone turned up a few times. The chain combines TRBV7-3 with TRBJ2-7; 12 bases align to TRBD2. Germline lookup yields CDR1 SGHTA and CDR2 FQGTGA. The CDR3 is 15 amino acids. Unmatched junction bases numbered 1, after V lost 2 bases and J lost 2 bases. The CDR3 is CASSLLAGGPYEQYF. CDR3 sequence (DNA): TGTGCCAGCAGCTTACTAGCGGGAGGGCCCTACGAGCAGTACTTC.

This chain links TRBV28 with TRBJ2-3; perhaps TRBD2 as D (6 bases). Per germline, CDR1 MDHEN and CDR2 SYDVKM. V was pared by 5 bases and J by 2 bases, with 14 bases between. There are 15 residues in the CDR3. CDR3 in DNA: TGTGCCAGCAGTCGCGGGGACTTAAACACAGATACGCAGTATTTT. This translates into CASSRGDLNTDTQYF.

V gene TRBV6-5 combines with J gene TRBJ1-6; no definite D call. CDR3 length: 13 amino acids. CDR1 is MNHEY, CDR2 SVGAGI, per germline. The V and J ends lost 5 bases and 8 bases respectively, with 10 bases between them. The CDR3 sequence is CASSPTEYSPLHF. The CDR3 DNA reads as TGTGCCAGCAGTCCTACAGAGTATTCACCCCTCCACTTT.

The rearrangement joins TRBV27 to TRBJ2-1; D may be TRBD1 (5 bases). This CDR3 contains 14 residues. Germline assignment: CDR1 MNHEY and CDR2 SMNVEV (reference sequence). V was shortened by 4 bases and J by 12 bases, with 19 bases between the two germline ends. The CDR3 loop is CASSWSVDKRGQFF. In DNA, the CDR3 is TGTGCCAGCAGTTGGAGCGTCGATAAAAGGGGGCAGTTCTTC.

This clone was picked up a small number of times. The chain links TRBV5-6 to TRBJ1-2, with 10 positions matching TRBD1. Germline assignment: CDR1 SGHDT and CDR2 YYEEEE. V lost 3 bases, J lost 5 bases, and 1 base stayed unmatched. The CDR3 has 13 amino acids. CDR3 nucleotide sequence: TGTGCCAGCAGCTGGGACAGGGGATATGGCTACACCTTC. The encoded protein is CASSWDRGYGYTF.

The chain joins TRBV2 to TRBJ2-2; 8 bases agree with TRBD2. This CDR3 is built from 13 residues. V dropped 8 bases and J dropped 6; count of bases not matched to a gene: 5. Per the germline V gene, CDR1 is SNHLY and CDR2 is FYNNEI. CDR3 residues: CASSGAGAGELFF. The CDR3 DNA reads TGTGCCAGCTCGGGAGCGGGGGCCGGGGAGCTGTTTTTT.

This clone was found a few times. The chain joins TRBV2 to TRBJ2-5; the D gene is possibly TRBD1 (5 bases). V lost 5 bases, J lost 5 bases, and 12 bases lay in between. In germline, CDR1 is SNHLY, CDR2 FYNNEI. The CDR3 has 13 amino acids. The CDR3 loop is CASSRQLLETQYF. CDR3 DNA sequence: TGTGCCAGCAGTAGACAGCTTTTGGAGACCCAGTACTTC.

The V gene is TRBV29-1, the J gene TRBJ2-7; perhaps TRBD2 as D (5 bases). V shed 4 bases and J shed 6 bases, with 19 bases lying between them. From germline, CDR1 is SQVTM and CDR2 ANQGSEA. The CDR3 runs to 14 residues. The CDR3 nucleotides read TGCAGCGTTGGTGGTGAGGGCTACTTTGGCGAGCAGTACTTC. Translation gives CSVGGEGYFGEQYF.

The chain joins TRBV7-9 to TRBJ2-5, with 8 bases lining up with TRBD2. V lost 3 bases and J lost 1; bases outside the gene matches: 4. Per the germline V gene, CDR1 is SEHNR and CDR2 is FQNEAQ (reference sequence). The CDR3 has 15 amino acids. The CDR3, as DNA: TGTGCCAGCAGCTTCACCAGCGGGGGCCAAGAGACCCAGTACTTC. Translation: CASSFTSGGQETQYF.

The V and J genes are TRBV7-3 and TRBJ1-1; D is undetermined. This CDR3 has 13 amino acids. Germline V gene data show CDR1 as SGHTA and CDR2 as FQGTGA. Trimming left V 5 bases short and J 2 bases short, with 9 bases between. CDR3: CASSPQVNTEAFF. In DNA form, the CDR3 reads TGTGCCAGCAGCCCTCAGGTTAACACTGAAGCTTTCTTT.

The table lists this clone with a few counts. This chain connects TRBV2 to TRBJ1-6; D is uncertain. CDR1 SNHLY and CDR2 FYNNEI come from the germline V gene. Trimming removed 3 bases at V and 9 bases at J, with 12 bases between. The CDR3 totals 14 residues. The CDR3 DNA reads TGTGCCAGCAGTGATCGCAGGTTGGGTTCACCCCTCCACTTT. Translating gives CASSDRRLGSPLHF.

DNA for the CDR3: TGTGCCAGCAGTCCAGGGACAGGGGGCGCCAATCAGCCCCAGCATTTT. Its protein product is CASSPGTGGANQPQHF. V usage is TRBV27 and J usage is TRBJ1-5, with TRBD1 matching over 12 bases. Trimming cost V 5 bases and J 3 bases; bases outside gene matches: 5. This CDR3 has 16 amino acids. Germline assignment: CDR1 MNHEY and CDR2 SMNVEV (reference sequence).

This chain links TRBV5-1 with TRBJ2-3, with 12 positions matching TRBD2. Trimming at V came to 3 bases and at J to 4 bases, leaving 6 bases not matched to a gene. This CDR3 region has 16 residues. Germline V CDR1 and CDR2: SGHRS, YFSETQ. CDR3 region: CASSSRLAGDADTQYF. In DNA, the CDR3 is TGCGCCAGCAGCTCAAGACTAGCGGGAGACGCAGATACGCAGTATTTT.

The chain couples TRBV13 to TRBJ2-1; 10 nucleotides align to TRBD2. Per the germline V gene, CDR1 is PRHDT and CDR2 is FYEKMQ (reference sequence). The CDR3 has 17 amino acids. The ends lost 1 base at V and 8 bases at J; junction bases unmatched: 11. CDR3 nucleotides: TGTGCCAGCAGCTTAGTGGGGCTAGCGGGAGAGAGAGATGAGCAGTTCTTC. Protein sequence: CASSLVGLAGERDEQFF.

This chain links TRBV19 with TRBJ1-2; D call uncertain. Trimming cost V 7 bases and J 2 bases, with 26 bases left between them. Germline values: CDR1 LNHDA, CDR2 SQIVND (reference sequence). The CDR3 has 18 amino acids. The DNA for the CDR3 is TGTGCCAGTACGGGGTGGAAGGAGACCTCATCACCCAACTATGGCTACACCTTC. Its translation: CASTGWKETSSPNYGYTF.

The CDR3 sequence: CAISAGLAGAAGELFF. The CDR3, as DNA: TGTGCCATCAGCGCAGGACTAGCGGGAGCGGCCGGGGAGCTGTTTTTT. This chain links TRBV10-3 with TRBJ2-2; TRBD2 matches 13 bases. V lost 6 bases, J lost 6 bases, and 7 bases stayed unmatched. From germline, CDR1 is ENHRY and CDR2 SYGVKD. The length of the CDR3 is 16 residues.

The V call is TRBV19, the J call TRBJ2-1; a weak D match, TRBD1 (5 bases). Germline CDR1 is LNHDA and CDR2 is SQIVND (reference sequence). The CDR3 loop spans 14 amino acids. Trimming shortened V by 3 bases and J by 3 bases, and 9 bases separated the two germline ends. The CDR3 bases are TGTGCCAGTAGTATGGATGACAGCTACAATGAGCAGTTCTTC. This sequence encodes CASSMDDSYNEQFF. Full variable domain (missing parts from reference TRBV19 and TRBJ2-1): DGGITQSPKYLFRKEGQNVTLSCEQNLNHDAMYWYRQDPGQGLRLIYYSQIVNDFQKGDIAEGYSVSREKKESFPLTVTSAQKNPTAFYLCASSMDDSYNEQFFGPGTRLTVL.

This rearrangement joins TRBV6-5 to TRBJ2-1; D perhaps matches TRBD2 (6 bases). This CDR3 has 13 amino acids. V was clipped by 5 bases and J by 6 bases, with 11 bases between them. Germline V lookup: CDR1 MNHEY, CDR2 SVGAGI. As DNA, the CDR3 is TGTGCCAGCAGTCTCGGGAGATTCAATGAGCAGTTCTTC. It yields the protein CASSLGRFNEQFF.